This T cell receptor beta chain was profiled in a study of OX40 agonist ivuxolimab in advanced cancers. Sequenced by immunoSEQ multiplex PCR; TCRdb stores in-frame clones only, minus some. The sample yields about 19,000 clones, roughly 80% seen once. In the case of this clone: Antigen specificity is unknown.

Findings of the study overall: The investigators did not determine what antigen specificity the expanded peripheral T cells had.

Germline V CDR1 and CDR2: SGHNT, YYREEE (reference sequence). The CDR3 contains 13 residues. Trimming left V 4 bases short and J 9 bases short, with 14 bases between. This sequence originates from an adult with an advanced solid tumor such as melanoma, head and neck, liver or kidney cancer. Specimen: CD4+ or CD8+ T cells sorted from blood, collected in a trial of the OX40 agonist ivuxolimab. The chain carries TRBV5-4 and TRBJ2-1, with a possible D match to TRBD2 (6 bases). The CDR3 coding sequence is TGTGCCAGCAGCACCCCGGGGGTGGCTGAGCAGTTCTTC. As protein: CASSTPGVAEQFF.